Listed below are T cell receptor beta chains from one sample, sequenced in a study of blood T cells in healthy people across ages. TCRdb re-analysed the 5' RACE reads in MiXCR, keeping a single row per CDR3 protein. The sample lists hundreds of thousands of distinct CDR3 sequences, 25% occurring once. These data also featured in a second study, about T cells of mothers and their children.

The sequenced material came from blood. These receptors were collected from a boy aged 5-17 years in good health. The CDR3 runs from the conserved cysteine through the conserved F or W. D genes are given only for firm matches. Rows give clone size only sometimes, using once, few, many, or a class for an expanded clone.

v_gene	d_gene	abundance	j_gene	CDR3aa	CDR3nt
TRBV5-1	.	few	TRBJ2-7	CASSFAGFSYEQYF	TGCGCCAGCAGCTTCGCGGGTTTCTCCTACGAGCAGTACTTC
TRBV2	.	few	TRBJ2-4	CASSEGQGGKNIQYF	TGTGCCAGCAGTGAAGGGCAGGGCGGCAAAAACATTCAGTACTTC
TRBV29-1	.	many	TRBJ2-5	CSAGTQQETQYF	TGCAGCGCCGGGACACAGCAAGAGACCCAGTACTTC
TRBV27	.	few	TRBJ2-2	CASSLNSRDTNTGELFF	TGTGCCAGCAGTTTAAATTCGCGGGATACGAACACCGGGGAGCTGTTTTTT
TRBV7-2	TRBD2	.	TRBJ2-1	CASSKQGLAGVWNEQFF	TGTGCCAGCAGCAAGCAGGGACTAGCGGGAGTTTGGAATGAGCAGTTCTTC
TRBV28	TRBD2	few	TRBJ2-7	CASNPSGEIYEQYF	TGTGCCAGCAATCCTAGCGGGGAGATCTACGAGCAGTACTTC
TRBV25-1	TRBD1	few	TRBJ1-2	CASNAGGIVWGYTF	TGTGCCAGCAACGCAGGGGGAATCGTGTGGGGCTACACCTTC
TRBV20-1	.	.	TRBJ2-5	CSARQGKQETQYF	TGCAGTGCTAGGCAGGGTAAACAAGAGACCCAGTACTTC
TRBV14	.	.	TRBJ2-5	CASSQTGTPETQYF	TGTGCCAGCAGCCAGACCGGGACACCAGAGACCCAGTACTTC
TRBV5-1	.	.	TRBJ1-4	CASSQALAANEKLFF	TGCGCCAGCAGCCAGGCCTTGGCAGCTAATGAAAAACTGTTTTTT
TRBV6-6	TRBD1	.	TRBJ2-5	CASRYVDRVQETQYF	TGTGCCAGCAGATACGTGGACAGGGTACAGGAGACCCAGTACTTC
TRBV4-2	.	.	TRBJ2-1	CASSQGGAALYEQFF	TGTGCCAGCAGCCAAGGTGGGGCGGCCCTTTATGAGCAGTTCTTC
TRBV21-1	.	.	TRBJ1-2	CASPPLAEGGLYGCTF	.
TRBV7-3	.	.	TRBJ1-1	CASSLTGEWDTEAFF	TGTGCCAGCAGCTTAACGGGGGAATGGGACACTGAAGCTTTCTTT
TRBV20-1	.	few	TRBJ1-2	CSARRPERYGYTF	TGCAGTGCTAGGCGTCCTGAGCGTTATGGCTACACCTTC
TRBV7-9	.	few	TRBJ2-1	CASSLPPEGDKQFF	TGTGCCAGCAGCTTACCACCTGAGGGGGATAAGCAGTTCTTC
TRBV12-3/TRBV12-4	TRBD2	few	TRBJ2-2	CASSLEVAGTPGELFF	TGTGCCAGCAGTTTAGAGGTAGCGGGTACCCCCGGGGAGCTGTTTTTT
TRBV28	TRBD2	few	TRBJ2-1	CASSSSAPREYNEQFF	TGTGCCAGCAGTTCCTCTGCCCCGCGGGAGTACAATGAGCAGTTCTTC
TRBV5-1	.	.	TRBJ1-4	CASSLEFFGEKLFF	TGCGCCAGCAGCCTGGAGTTTTTCGGTGAAAAACTGTTTTTT
TRBV2	.	few	TRBJ2-5	CASSEDWLVETQYF	TGTGCCAGCAGTGAAGATTGGTTGGTAGAGACCCAGTACTTC
TRBV3-1	.	.	TRBJ2-1	CASRPTGERNEQFF	TGTGCCAGCAGACCCACGGGAGAGCGAAATGAGCAGTTCTTC
TRBV7-9	.	.	TRBJ2-6	CASRDTGDPGANVLTF	TGTGCCAGCCGGGACACGGGGGATCCTGGGGCCAACGTCCTGACTTTC
TRBV5-5	.	.	TRBJ1-4	CASSLRYEKLFF	TGTGCCAGCAGCCTACGTTACGAAAAACTGTTTTTT
TRBV2	TRBD2	few	TRBJ2-7	CASRESTSGRGYEQYF	TGTGCCAGCAGAGAAAGCACTAGCGGGAGGGGGTACGAGCAGTACTTC
TRBV6-6	.	.	TRBJ1-1	CASSYKGFTEAFF	TGTGCCAGCAGTTACAAGGGATTCACTGAAGCTTTCTTT
TRBV2	.	.	TRBJ2-5	CASSEALLSGDRETQYF	TGTGCCAGCAGTGAAGCGCTTCTATCGGGGGATAGGGAGACCCAGTACTTC
TRBV12-3/TRBV12-4	TRBD2	.	TRBJ2-5	CASSPLASGSDATQYF	TGTGCCAGCAGTCCTCTGGCTAGCGGGAGTGACGCGACCCAGTACTTC
TRBV6-6	.	.	TRBJ1-2	CASTEDTYNYGYTF	TGTGCCAGCACCGAGGACACTTATAACTATGGCTACACCTTC
TRBV13	.	.	TRBJ2-2	CASSRPLENTGELFF	TGTGCCAGCAGCCGCCCCCTAGAGAACACCGGGGAGCTGTTTTTT
TRBV7-9	.	.	TRBJ2-7	CASSSYRDYEQYF	TGTGCCAGCAGCTCGTACAGAGACTACGAGCAGTACTTC
TRBV27	.	.	TRBJ2-2	CATRKLAGELFF	TGTGCCACCCGGAAGTTAGCCGGGGAGCTGTTTTTT
TRBV24-1	.	few	TRBJ2-2	CATRREGTGELFF	TGTGCCACCCGACGTGAGGGCACCGGGGAGCTGTTTTTT
TRBV19	TRBD2	few	TRBJ2-6	CASKGDRLAGGFGANVLTF	TGTGCCAGTAAGGGGGACCGACTAGCGGGGGGATTTGGGGCCAACGTCCTGACTTTC
TRBV24-1	.	.	TRBJ2-5	CATSDKWGETQYF	TGTGCCACCAGTGATAAGTGGGGAGAGACCCAGTACTTC
TRBV4-1	TRBD1	.	TRBJ2-7	CASSGSGTGLYEQYF	TGCGCCAGCAGCGGATCGGGGACAGGCCTCTACGAGCAGTACTTC
TRBV19	.	.	TRBJ2-7	CASSPRGLPEQYF	TGTGCCAGTAGCCCAAGAGGACTTCCCGAGCAGTACTTC
TRBV5-1	TRBD2	.	TRBJ2-1	CASSIGLAGSYNEQFF	TGCGCCAGCAGCATCGGACTAGCGGGTTCATACAATGAGCAGTTCTTC
TRBV7-2	.	.	TRBJ2-5	CASSQGGGPQETQYF	TGTGCCAGCAGCCAGGGTGGGGGCCCTCAAGAGACCCAGTACTTC
TRBV6-2/TRBV6-3	.	few	TRBJ2-3	CASRRDSLTDTQYF	TGTGCCAGCAGACGGGACTCGCTAACAGATACGCAGTATTTT
TRBV19	.	.	TRBJ1-5	CASSIPRTQRGNQPQHF	TGTGCCAGTAGTATCCCCCGGACCCAAAGGGGGAATCAGCCCCAGCATTTT